One and the same sample provided the 22 T cell receptor beta chains below, sequenced in a study of vaccination effects on CD4 cells after COVID-19. No antigens are known for them. This table comes from immunoSEQ multiplex PCR, and its TCRdb copy is limited to in-frame clones, with some not included. The sample lists fewer than 25,000 clones; around three quarters were seen once. Expansion of antigen-specific CD4+ T cells with viral peptide pools was carried out by the ViraFEST assay before sequencing. Cells that had been cultured for roughly eleven days were the source of isolated CD4+ T cells. According to the study, vaccine recipients showed no prior SARS-CoV-2 infection and negative nucleocapsid antibodies. Source: CD4+ T cells from PBMCs cultured with HCoV-NL63 spike peptides, taken before COVID-19 vaccination. The source of these receptors is a human donor who received a COVID-19 vaccine.

The V call is TRBV10-3, the J call TRBJ2-2; D is unresolved. Germline lookup yields CDR1 ENHRY and CDR2 SYGVKD. The CDR3 consists of 12 residues. The germline V and J ends were trimmed by 7 bases and 7 bases, with 10 bases remaining between them. CDR3 bases: TGTGCCATCATGGATAGGTACGGGGAGCTGTTTTTT. Its protein is CAIMDRYGELFF.

The genes are TRBV25-1 and TRBJ2-1; D may be TRBD1 (6 bases). Germline V lookup: CDR1 MGHDK, CDR2 SYGVNS. This CDR3 region has 15 residues. The V end was cut by 2 bases, the J end by 3 bases, with 11 bases between. The CDR3 DNA is TGTGCCAGCAGTGAAGCAGGGGACCACTACAATGAGCAGTTCTTC. Its protein is CASSEAGDHYNEQFF.

The V gene is TRBV4-2, the J gene TRBJ2-5, with TRBD2 identical over 10 bases. Germline assignment: CDR1 LGHNA and CDR2 YNFKEQ. The CDR3 is 15 residues long. Trimming cost V 4 bases and J 5 bases; bases outside gene matches: 7. The CDR3 loop reads CASSPSGLAVETQYF. DNA for the CDR3: TGTGCCAGCAGCCCATCCGGACTAGCGGTGGAGACCCAGTACTTC.

This rearrangement joins TRBV12-3 or TRBV12-4 to TRBJ1-1; a possible D gene is TRBD1 (6 bases). The CDR3 sequence is 13 residues long. Trimming cost V 7 bases and J 5 bases, with 14 bases left between them. The CDR3 sequence: CASTRRGRTEAFF. DNA for the CDR3: TGTGCCAGCACCCGCCGGGGGCGAACTGAAGCTTTCTTT.

This clone was seen more than once but under ten times. For the CDR3, the DNA is TGTGCCAGCAGTTCCGCAGGGATTCAGCCCCAGCATTTT. It specifies CASSSAGIQPQHF. The chain carries TRBV12-3 or TRBV12-4 and TRBJ1-5; tentative D call: TRBD1 (5 bases). The CDR3 contains 13 residues. The V and J ends lost 4 bases and 6 bases respectively, with 10 bases between them.

The chain uses TRBV7-9 and TRBJ2-7; 7 bases line up with TRBD2. Per germline, CDR1 SEHNR and CDR2 FQNEAQ (reference sequence). The CDR3 runs to 15 residues. V was pared by 2 bases and J by 5 bases, with 9 bases of the junction left unmatched. The CDR3 here is CASSLRKAGFDEQYF. CDR3 nucleotide sequence: TGTGCCAGCAGCTTACGGAAAGCGGGATTCGACGAGCAGTACTTC.

V gene TRBV5-1 combines with J gene TRBJ1-1; a weak D match, TRBD1 (5 bases). CDR3 size: 13 residues. Germline V gene data show CDR1 as SGHRS and CDR2 as YFSETQ. Trimming removed 4 bases from V and 3 bases from J, with 10 bases in between. CDR3 sequence reads: CASSPTGDTEAFF. CDR3 DNA: TGCGCCAGCAGCCCGACGGGGGACACTGAAGCTTTCTTT.

This chain joins TRBV6-4 and TRBJ1-4; TRBD1 matches at 11 bases. The CDR3 sequence is 17 residues long. CDR1 MRHNA and CDR2 SNTAGT come from the germline V gene. After removal of 5 bases from V and 3 bases from J, the junction contained 8 bases not matched to a gene. The CDR3, as DNA: TGTGCCAGCAGTAGCCGGGACAGGGGGAGGTCTAATGAAAAACTGTTTTTT. Translating it yields CASSSRDRGRSNEKLFF.

This chain joins TRBV4-1 and TRBJ2-2, with a possible D match to TRBD1 (5 bases). The CDR3 runs to 16 residues. The V gene lost 1 base and the J gene lost 5 bases, with 14 bases spanning the gap. The germline gives CDR1 MGHRA, CDR2 YSYEKL. CDR3 protein: CASSQVKGSRTGELFF. The CDR3 region has the DNA TGCGCCAGCAGCCAAGTTAAGGGGTCCAGGACCGGGGAGCTGTTTTTT.

The DNA for the CDR3 is TGTGCCAGCAGCCAACTCTCCCCACTAGCGAGCGGCACAGATACGCAGTATTTT. Encoded protein: CASSQLSPLASGTDTQYF. This chain joins TRBV3-1 (or the pseudogene TRBV3-2) and TRBJ2-3; 7 bases match TRBD2. V lost 2 bases, J lost 1 base, and 12 bases stayed unmatched. The CDR3 spans 18 residues. Germline V gene data show CDR1 as LGHDT and CDR2 as YNNKEL (reference sequence).

The chain is built from TRBV6-6 and TRBJ2-5; possible D gene TRBD1, 5 bases. V shed 3 bases and J shed 2 bases, with 16 bases lying between them. The CDR3 length is 16 residues. Germline V gene sequence: CDR1 MNHNY, CDR2 SVGAGI (reference sequence). The CDR3 sequence is CASSYGRWTLQETQYF. The CDR3 DNA follows: TGTGCCAGCAGTTATGGCCGCTGGACACTTCAAGAGACCCAGTACTTC.

This rearrangement joins TRBV11-2 to TRBJ2-7; possibly TRBD1 for D (6 bases). The CDR3 is made up of 16 amino acids. The V end was cut by 3 bases, the J end by 1 base, with 16 bases between. Germline V gene sequence: CDR1 SGHAT, CDR2 FQNNGV. The CDR3 DNA reads TGTGCCAGCAGCTTTCCTTTGCAGGGGAGATCCTACGAGCAGTACTTC. Encoded protein: CASSFPLQGRSYEQYF.

This clone came up a few times. This sequence joins TRBV14 and TRBJ2-5; perhaps D is TRBD1 or TRBD2 (6 bases each). This CDR3 is built from 15 residues. The V and J ends lost 1 base and 4 bases respectively, with 13 bases between them. Germline loops: CDR1 SGHDN, CDR2 FVKESK. This chain's CDR3 is CASSQATGRRETQYF. The CDR3 DNA follows: TGTGCCAGCAGCCAAGCCACAGGGAGGAGAGAGACCCAGTACTTC.

The rearrangement joins TRBV29-1 to TRBJ2-3; D possibly corresponds to TRBD1 (6 bases). The CDR3 runs 12 residues. The V end lost 4 bases, the J end lost 6 bases, and 11 bases lay between the germline ends. The V gene's germline CDR1 is SQVTM and CDR2 ANQGSEA. This CDR3 reads CSVVTGGDTQYF. DNA for the CDR3: TGCAGCGTTGTGACAGGCGGGGATACGCAGTATTTT.

Here the CDR3 reads CASSMFGTSSYNSPLHF. The CDR3 coding sequence is TGTGCCAGTAGTATGTTCGGGACAAGCTCCTATAATTCACCCCTCCACTTT. V usage is TRBV19 and J usage is TRBJ1-6, with a tentative D call TRBD1 (6 bases). The V gene's germline CDR1 is LNHDA and CDR2 SQIVND (reference sequence). With 3 bases removed from V and 0 bases from J, the gap between germline ends came to 12 bases. The CDR3 loop spans 17 amino acids. Complete variable domain (other parts from reference TRBV19 and TRBJ1-6): DGGITQSPKYLFRKEGQNVTLSCEQNLNHDAMYWYRQDPGQGLRLIYYSQIVNDFQKGDIAEGYSVSREKKESFPLTVTSAQKNPTAFYLCASSMFGTSSYNSPLHFGNGTRLTVT.

CDR3 DNA sequence: TGCGCCAGCAGCTTAGGTGACTCTGGGGCCAACGTCCTGACTTTC. Translating it yields CASSLGDSGANVLTF. The chain couples TRBV5-1 to TRBJ2-6; D gene ambiguous. V lost 2 bases and J 0 bases, leaving 6 bases between the germline ends. Germline values: CDR1 SGHRS, CDR2 YFSETQ. The CDR3 runs to 15 residues.

This clone has a single count. The rearrangement joins TRBV4-2 to TRBJ1-1; 7 positions match TRBD1. V was pared by 2 bases and J by 3 bases, with 3 bases of the junction left unmatched. CDR3 length equals 14 residues. Germline V CDR1 and CDR2: LGHNA, YNFKEQ. The CDR3 nucleotides read TGTGCCAGCAGCCAACCAACAGGGGACACTGAAGCTTTCTTT. Protein: CASSQPTGDTEAFF.

The chain couples TRBV6-6 to TRBJ1-1, with D maybe TRBD1 (5 bases). CDR1 and CDR2 from the germline V gene are MNHNY and SVGAGI (reference sequence). Trimming stripped 6 bases from V and 5 bases from J, with 10 bases between. CDR3 size: 12 residues. The CDR3 coding sequence is TGTGCCAGCAGGTCAGGGATTACTGAAGCTTTCTTT. Amino acid sequence: CASRSGITEAFF.

This clone was observed a single time. The CDR3 DNA reads as TGTGCCAGCAGCTTAGGAGGGAAAACCTACGAGCAGTACTTC. Translation gives CASSLGGKTYEQYF. The chain links TRBV7-2 to TRBJ2-7; TRBD2 might be the D (5 bases). The CDR3 spans 14 residues. Trimming took 1 base from V and 2 from J, leaving 9 bases between them. Germline CDR1 is SGHTA and CDR2 is FQGNSA.

This clone was observed a single time. This CDR3 reads CASSFQQGGETQYF. The CDR3 nucleotides are TGTGCCAGCAGCTTCCAACAGGGGGGGGAGACCCAGTACTTC. V and J are TRBV7-2 and TRBJ2-5, with TRBD1 as a possible D gene (8 bases). The CDR3 covers 14 residues. The ends were cut back, 3 bases at V and 5 bases at J, with 13 bases in the middle. The V gene's germline CDR1 is SGHTA and CDR2 FQGNSA.

The J gene is TRBJ1-2, the V gene TRBV7-2, with 9 bases matching TRBD1. V lost 7 bases and J lost 7; bases outside the gene matches: 7. CDR1 is SGHTA, CDR2 FQGNSA, per germline. CDR3 length: 13 residues. The CDR3 DNA follows: TGTGCCAGCACGAGGGACAGGGAAGCTGGCTACACCTTC. Its protein is CASTRDREAGYTF.

The chain has TRBV24-1 and TRBJ2-1, with 9 bases fitting TRBD2. The CDR3 spans 17 residues. In germline, CDR1 is KGHDR, CDR2 SFDVKD. V was clipped by 2 bases and J by 9 bases; unmatched bases: 13. The CDR3 DNA reads TGTGCCACCAGTGATTCGATAGCGGGAGTCGGGGCGAGTGAGCAGTTCTTC. Protein product: CATSDSIAGVGASEQFF.